This is a list of T cell receptor beta chains from one sample in a study of cytomegalovirus exposure and HLA in healthy donors. TCRdb's copy holds only in-frame clones and misses some; the assay was immunoSEQ multiplex PCR. Of under 200,000 clones listed, about 80% are singletons. Sequences were obtained from PBMCs. These receptor sequences come from a woman aged 18-30 years in good health and CMV-seropositive. Each CDR3 is given with its conserved first and last residue. D genes are given only for firm matches.

length: 15; V: TRBV6-1; D: NA; J: TRBJ2-7; CDR3: CASSVEGPNSYEQYF
length: 15; V: TRBV19; D: NA; J: TRBJ1-5; CDR3: CASSAAGDSNQPQHF
length: 18; V: TRBV9; D: TRBD2; J: TRBJ2-3; CDR3: CASSGALRSGGAGDTQYF
length: 12; V: TRBV29-1; D: NA; J: TRBJ2-3; CDR3: CSVSLRADTQYF
length: 11; V: TRBV20-1; D: TRBD1; J: TRBJ2-2; CDR3: CSARGTGELFF
length: 12; V: TRBV19; D: TRBD1; J: TRBJ1-2; CDR3: CASGQGDYGYTF
length: 14; V: TRBV6-5; D: NA; J: TRBJ2-3; CDR3: CASSYDYFTDTQYF
length: 15; V: TRBV4-1; D: NA; J: TRBJ2-5; CDR3: CASSRLPTPRETQYF
length: 15; V: TRBV28; D: TRBD1; J: TRBJ2-7; CDR3: CASRAPGQGSYEQYF
length: 15; V: TRBV7-2; D: TRBD2; J: TRBJ2-7; CDR3: CASRSERGFSYEQYF
length: 14; V: TRBV7-2; D: NA; J: TRBJ2-5; CDR3: CASNRAGDWETQYF
length: 17; V: TRBV7-6; D: TRBD1; J: TRBJ2-1; CDR3: CASSGQGGRGLHNEQFF
length: 12; V: TRBV16; D: TRBD1; J: TRBJ1-2; CDR3: CASSRQGEGYTF
length: 17; V: TRBV19; D: NA; J: TRBJ1-5; CDR3: CASSIVRGAFLNQPQHF
length: 16; V: TRBV6-1; D: NA; J: TRBJ2-2; CDR3: CASSVQGNVNSGELFF
length: 14; V: TRBV15; D: NA; J: TRBJ1-3; CDR3: CATSATDTGNTIYF
length: 15; V: TRBV6-4; D: TRBD1; J: TRBJ2-1; CDR3: CASSDPVDRGGEQFF
length: 14; V: TRBV11-2; D: NA; J: TRBJ1-2; CDR3: CASSPQGFGYGYTF
length: 15; V: TRBV11-2; D: NA; J: TRBJ2-5; CDR3: CASSLWPGEQETQYF
length: 12; V: TRBV7-6; D: NA; J: TRBJ2-2; CDR3: CASSFAGGELFF
length: 16; V: TRBV28; D: TRBD1; J: TRBJ2-5; CDR3: CASSPARDRGGETQYF
length: 14; V: TRBV18; D: NA; J: TRBJ1-4; CDR3: CASSRGGTNEKLFF
length: 12; V: TRBV7-9; D: TRBD1; J: TRBJ1-2; CDR3: CASSSGGYGYTF
length: 17; V: TRBV6-1; D: NA; J: TRBJ1-1; CDR3: CASSDQGRRASGTEAFF
length: 15; V: TRBV11-3; D: NA; J: TRBJ2-1; CDR3: CASSLERSSYNEQFF
length: 16; V: TRBV19; D: NA; J: TRBJ1-5; CDR3: CASSMRLGDGNQPQHF
length: 14; V: TRBV2; D: TRBD2; J: TRBJ2-5; CDR3: CASRTSGGRETQYF
length: 16; V: TRBV5-1; D: NA; J: TRBJ1-4; CDR3: CASSVIQGGTNEKLFF
length: 12; V: TRBV9; D: NA; J: TRBJ1-3; CDR3: CASSVGPGNIIF
length: 14; V: TRBV6-1; D: NA; J: TRBJ1-2; CDR3: CASSGEGGRYGYTF
length: 14; V: TRBV6-1; D: NA; J: TRBJ1-2; CDR3: CASSEQGSNYGYTF
length: 14; V: TRBV7-9; D: TRBD2; J: TRBJ2-5; CDR3: CASSLVTGGETQYF
length: 16; V: TRBV7-9; D: TRBD1; J: TRBJ2-2; CDR3: CASSLMGQSNTGELFF
length: 15; V: TRBV6-1; D: TRBD2; J: TRBJ2-7; CDR3: CASRGGVTLSYEQYF
length: 13; V: TRBV19; D: NA; J: TRBJ1-1; CDR3: CASSPRGDTEAFF
length: 15; V: TRBV6-1; D: TRBD1; J: TRBJ1-5; CDR3: CASTIGQGAVQPQHF
length: 16; V: TRBV7-3; D: NA; J: TRBJ2-4; CDR3: CASSLDGGLAKNIQYF